One and the same sample provided the 11 T cell receptor beta chains below, sequenced in a study of blood T cell repertoires in COVID-19. Clones were read by immunoSEQ multiplex PCR, and TCRdb kept only the in-frame ones, dropping some. The sample contains 200,000 or so clones, approximately 90% of which appear only once. The sequenced material came from PBMCs or T cells enriched from blood (not recorded which). These receptors all stem from a woman aged 40 to 49 with acute COVID-19.

The gene calls are TRBV29-1 and TRBJ2-1; TRBD2 matches 11 bases. Germline CDR1 is SQVTM and CDR2 is ANQGSEA. This CDR3 region has 13 residues. Trimming removed 4 bases from V and 9 bases from J; junction bases left unmatched: 5. The DNA of the CDR3 is TGCAGCGTTGGACTAGCGGGAAGCACTGAGCAGTTCTTC. Protein sequence: CSVGLAGSTEQFF.

The rearrangement joins TRBV19 to TRBJ1-1; TRBD1 matches 10 bases. V trimming: 5 bases; J trimming: 9 bases; junction bases outside the gene matches: 18. Germline lookup yields CDR1 LNHDA and CDR2 SQIVND (reference sequence). CDR3 length: 17 amino acids. CDR3 nucleotide sequence: TGTGCCAGTAGTTCGGGACAGGGGACCGCTAAGGGGCTGAAAGCTTTCTTT. Translation gives CASSSGQGTAKGLKAFF. Using reference TRBV19 and TRBJ1-1 for the parts outside the CDR3, the full variable domain is DGGITQSPKYLFRKEGQNVTLSCEQNLNHDAMYWYRQDPGQGLRLIYYSQIVNDFQKGDIAEGYSVSREKKESFPLTVTSAQKNPTAFYLCASSSGQGTAKGLKAFFGQGTRLTVV.

This clone was picked up one time. The chain employs TRBV9 and TRBJ2-5, with a possible D match to TRBD1 (6 bases). Deletions cut 0 bases from V and 5 bases from J, with 14 bases between. The CDR3 spans 15 residues. Looked up from germline, CDR1 is SGDLS and CDR2 is YYNGEE. For the CDR3, the DNA is TGTGCCAGCAGCGTAGATTCCAGGGGTTTGGAGACCCAGTACTTC. This gives the protein CASSVDSRGLETQYF.

The chain joins TRBV3-1 (or the pseudogene TRBV3-2) to TRBJ2-6; D is possibly TRBD1 (5 bases). The V gene lost 0 bases and the J gene lost 0 bases, with 12 bases spanning the gap. The germline CDR1 and CDR2 sequences are LGHDT and YNNKEL (reference sequence). There are 18 residues in the CDR3. The CDR3 loop reads CASSQEQGVGSGANVLTF. The CDR3 region has the DNA TGTGCCAGCAGCCAAGAGCAGGGTGTAGGCTCTGGGGCCAACGTCCTGACTTTC.

This clone appeared once. V and J are TRBV3-1 (or the pseudogene TRBV3-2) and TRBJ1-3; 8 positions agree with TRBD1. This CDR3 spans 13 amino acids. Germline V CDR1 and CDR2: LGHDT, YNNKEL (reference sequence). V dropped 4 bases and J dropped 8; count of bases not matched to a gene: 4. CDR3 residues: CASSRTGRDTIYF. The CDR3 coding sequence is TGTGCCAGCAGCCGGACAGGGCGAGACACCATATATTTT.

Regarding this clone: A read error is possible here, since a much larger clone lies one base away. V gene TRBV7-8 combines with J gene TRBJ1-5; weak D call: TRBD1 (6 bases). CDR1 and CDR2 from the germline V gene are SGHVS and FQNEAQ. The CDR3 extends over 14 amino acids. Deletions cut 4 bases from V and 3 bases from J, with 10 bases between. CDR3: CASSSGQPNQPQHF. CDR3 nucleotide sequence: TGTGCCAGCAGCTCAGGACAGCCCAATCAGCCCCAGCATTTT.

The table lists this clone with a count of one. The gene calls are TRBV5-4 and TRBJ2-7; TRBD2 aligns across 9 bases. V shed 1 base, J shed 3 bases, and the junction held 8 bases outside the gene matches. This CDR3 spans 16 amino acids. Germline-derived CDR1 and CDR2 are SGHNT and YYREEE (reference sequence). The chain's CDR3 is CASSLFGSGSIYEQYV. CDR3 nucleotides: TGTGCCAGCAGCTTGTTCGGTAGCGGGAGTATCTACGAGCAGTACGTC.

The chain links TRBV6-2 or TRBV6-3 to TRBJ1-6; TRBD1 might be the D (6 bases). CDR1 and CDR2 (germline): MNHEY, SVGEGT. Trimming removed 6 bases at V and 9 bases at J, with 18 bases between. The length of the CDR3 is 15 residues. The CDR3 protein is CASSPRGRPGSPLHF. The CDR3 bases are TGTGCCAGCAGCCCCAGGGGTCGGCCTGGTTCACCCCTCCACTTT.

This rearrangement joins TRBV29-1 to TRBJ2-7; TRBD1 matches at 8 bases. Looked up from germline, CDR1 is SQVTM and CDR2 is ANQGSEA. The CDR3 consists of 13 residues. Unmatched junction bases numbered 9, after V lost 6 bases and J lost 5 bases. CDR3 DNA sequence: TGCAGCGTCGGTAAAGGACAGGGTGACGAGCAGTACTTC. Translation: CSVGKGQGDEQYF.

This clone was seen a handful of times. The chain has TRBV5-1 and TRBJ1-1; D unclear. Germline CDR1 and CDR2: SGHRS and YFSETQ. The CDR3 has 13 residues. Trimming removed 3 bases at V and 3 bases at J, with 9 bases between. CDR3 in amino acids: CASSYRGDTEAFF. As DNA, the CDR3 is TGCGCCAGCAGCTATAGAGGAGACACTGAAGCTTTCTTT.

The chain recombines TRBV9 with TRBJ1-1; D gene unclear. The V gene lost 2 bases and the J gene lost 5 bases, with 10 bases spanning the gap. The germline gives CDR1 SGDLS, CDR2 YYNGEE. The CDR3 spans 13 residues. The CDR3 region is CASSVPGRTEAFF. The CDR3 nucleotides read TGTGCCAGCAGCGTCCCGGGAAGGACTGAAGCTTTCTTT.